This T cell receptor beta chain was obtained from a study of cytomegalovirus exposure and HLA in healthy donors. Study overall: Unique TCRs from HLA-typed donors, roughly 89 million of them, were held in an early data release.

Turning to this clone: The antigen is undetermined.

With V trimmed by 2 bases and J by 10 bases, 8 bases remained unmatched. CDR3 size: 15 residues. The germline V gene has CDR1 MNHEY and CDR2 SVGAGI. Findings and limits, study-wide: Later work found that TCR association rates differed between HLA loci; DRB1 had the most and HLA-C the fewest. Roughly even sequencing depth across donors was the assumption behind the presence/absence analyses. V- and J-gene trimming in TCR beta was tied to a missense DCLRE1C variant by an analysis performed later.

PCR amplification relied on 60 Vbeta primers (plus 13 Jbeta primers). Clones were read by immunoSEQ multiplex PCR, and TCRdb kept only the in-frame ones, dropping some. The sample lists 100,000 to 150,000 clones, roughly 82% seen once, with around 3.5% in the top ten. V is TRBV6-5 and J is TRBJ2-1; the match to TRBD2 covers 10 bases. This receptor was identified in a human donor in good health. The sample taken for sequencing was PBMCs. The CDR3 coding sequence is TGTGCCAGCAGTTACCAAGCGGGAGGGCCGGGCGAGCAGTTCTTC. Protein sequence: CASSYQAGGPGEQFF.